These 20 T cell receptor beta chains were sequenced from one sample in a study of blood T cell repertoires in COVID-19. This table comes from immunoSEQ multiplex PCR, and its TCRdb copy is limited to in-frame clones, with some not included. The data contain 240,000 or so clones, around 90% of them singletons. Sequenced: peripheral blood. The receptors derive from a woman aged 25 to 39 with acute or convalescent COVID-19.

J is TRBJ2-7 and V is TRBV6-5, with D tentatively TRBD1 (5 bases). The CDR3 is made up of 15 amino acids. Per germline, CDR1 MNHEY and CDR2 SVGAGI. With 0 bases removed from V and 3 bases from J, the gap between germline ends came to 12 bases. The chain's CDR3 is CASSYSRQGNYEQYF. CDR3 in DNA: TGTGCCAGCAGTTACTCCCGGCAGGGCAACTACGAGCAGTACTTC.

The chain is built from TRBV27 and TRBJ2-2; 10 nucleotides line up with TRBD1. The CDR3 runs to 20 residues. Trimming removed 0 bases from V and 4 bases from J; junction bases left unmatched: 14. Germline V gene sequence: CDR1 MNHEY, CDR2 SMNVEV (reference sequence). The CDR3 sequence: CASSLSGRPRTGGGTGELFF. Here the CDR3 DNA reads TGTGCCAGCAGTTTATCGGGCCGGCCCCGGACAGGGGGGGGCACCGGGGAGCTGTTTTTT.

CDR3 protein: CAWSSRTPAFQYF. CDR3 bases: TGTGCCTGGAGTTCTAGGACTCCGGCTTTTCAGTACTTC. V is TRBV30 and J is TRBJ2-7; weak D call: TRBD2 (5 bases). CDR3 length: 13 amino acids. Looked up from germline, CDR1 is GTSNPN and CDR2 is SVGIG (reference sequence). Trimming pared 2 bases from V and 10 bases from J, leaving 18 bases between.

The chain combines TRBV9 with TRBJ2-3; TRBD1 might be the D (5 bases). CDR3 size: 13 residues. Trimming stripped 3 bases from V and 6 bases from J, with 11 bases between. CDR1 is SGDLS and CDR2 is YYNGEE in the germline V gene. The CDR3 reads CASSASGLDTQYF. The CDR3 region has the DNA TGTGCCAGCAGCGCCTCAGGGCTGGATACGCAGTATTTT.

To note about this clone: A much larger clone lies one base from this, so it may be a read error. The chain combines TRBV7-9 with TRBJ2-7; no clear D. The CDR3 spans 11 residues. Germline V gene sequence: CDR1 SEHNR, CDR2 FQNEAQ (reference sequence). Trimming removed 4 bases at V and 2 bases at J, with 3 bases between. The DNA of the CDR3 is TGTGCCAGCAGCTCAACCTACGAGCAGTACTTC. It is translated as CASSSTYEQYF.

This clone came up a few times. The rearrangement links TRBV9 to TRBJ2-5; 10 nucleotides line up with TRBD2. The trim removed 0 bases at V and 4 bases at J, leaving 3 bases unmatched. The CDR3 has 15 amino acids. In germline, CDR1 is SGDLS, CDR2 YYNGEE. In DNA form, the CDR3 reads TGTGCCAGCAGCGTAGGAGCGGGAGGGGGAGAGACCCAGTACTTC. Translating gives CASSVGAGGGETQYF.

The chain is built from TRBV24-1 and TRBJ1-5, with 10 positions matching TRBD1. The V and J ends lost 5 bases and 7 bases, in that order; junction bases with no gene match: 4. The germline gives CDR1 KGHDR, CDR2 SFDVKD. The CDR3 runs to 14 residues. The CDR3 region is CATSVGQGWQPQHF. The CDR3, as DNA: TGTGCCACCAGTGTGGGACAGGGGTGGCAGCCCCAGCATTTT.

The rearrangement joins TRBV4-1 to TRBJ1-2; D gene ambiguous. The CDR3 is made up of 14 amino acids. Between the trimmed V and J ends, which lost 1 base and 6 bases, there was a span of 12 bases. CDR1 is MGHRA, CDR2 YSYEKL, per germline. CDR3 sequence (DNA): TGCGCCAGCAGCCAAGCAATAACAGAAGATGGCTACACCTTC. Translation: CASSQAITEDGYTF.

The chain couples TRBV5-1 to TRBJ2-1; D gene uncertain. V lost 5 bases, J lost 4 bases, and 13 bases lay in between. The CDR3 contains 14 residues. Germline CDR1 reads SGHRS; CDR2 reads YFSETQ. The CDR3 DNA sequence: TGCGCCAGCAGGATCGGTGCGGCATACAATGAGCAGTTCTTC. It translates to CASRIGAAYNEQFF.

The chain combines TRBV27 with TRBJ2-1; the match to TRBD1 covers 11 bases. In germline, CDR1 is MNHEY, CDR2 SMNVEV (reference sequence). Trimming cost V 6 bases and J 3 bases; bases outside gene matches: 7. The CDR3 has 16 amino acids. CDR3 sequence reads: CASSGWDRGNYNEQFF. DNA of the CDR3: TGTGCCAGCAGCGGGTGGGACAGGGGGAACTACAATGAGCAGTTCTTC.

The chain joins TRBV7-9 to TRBJ1-3; the D gene is possibly TRBD1 (6 bases). From germline, CDR1 is SEHNR and CDR2 FQNEAQ (reference sequence). The CDR3 contains 17 residues. Trimming left V 2 bases short and J 0 bases short, with 14 bases between. Here the CDR3 DNA reads TGTGCCAGCAGCTTAACAGGGAGGGCGAGCTCTGGAAACACCATATATTTT. It translates to CASSLTGRASSGNTIYF.

As for this clone: Other DNA sequences in this specimen translate into the identical CDR3. The chain links TRBV6-5 to TRBJ1-6; D is unclear. Germline V gene data show CDR1 as MNHEY and CDR2 as SVGAGI. V was shortened by 7 bases and J by 1 base, with 5 bases between the two germline ends. This CDR3 spans 13 amino acids. CDR3 sequence: CASTGSYNSPLHF. The DNA of the CDR3 is TGTGCCAGCACGGGGTCCTATAATTCACCCCTCCACTTT.

The chain couples TRBV9 to TRBJ2-1; 9 positions match TRBD2. V lost 1 base to trimming and J lost 9 bases; unmatched junction nucleotides: 5. Germline assignment: CDR1 SGDLS and CDR2 YYNGEE. This CDR3 has 14 residues. This CDR3 reads CASSVRLAGVEQFF. The CDR3 nucleotides read TGTGCCAGCAGCGTAAGGTTAGCGGGAGTTGAGCAGTTCTTC.

This chain connects TRBV19 to TRBJ1-5; TRBD1 matches at 10 bases. Germline CDR1 reads LNHDA; CDR2 reads SQIVND (reference sequence). The V and J ends lost 6 bases and 6 bases, in that order; junction bases with no gene match: 11. The CDR3 spans 16 residues. CDR3 nucleotide sequence: TGTGCCAGTAGACATTTGCGGGACAGGGGAAGTCAGCCCCAGCATTTT. As protein: CASRHLRDRGSQPQHF.

The chain combines TRBV28 with TRBJ2-5; TRBD1 matches at 11 bases. The J segment lost 6 bases and the V segment lost 4 bases, leaving 10 bases of the junction unmatched. In germline, CDR1 is MDHEN, CDR2 SYDVKM. This CDR3 region has 16 residues. The CDR3 region has the DNA TGTGCCAGCAGTTCGAACGCCGGGACAGGGGGGAAGACCCAGTACTTC. Amino acid sequence: CASSSNAGTGGKTQYF.

This chain uses TRBV2 with TRBJ2-2; D is possibly TRBD2 (5 bases). The CDR3 covers 14 residues. From germline, CDR1 is SNHLY and CDR2 FYNNEI. V lost 3 bases to trimming and J lost 8 bases, with 13 bases between them. The CDR3, as DNA: TGTGCCAGCAGTGAGGCCCTCGGAGGAGGGGAGCTGTTTTTT. It codes for CASSEALGGGELFF.

The chain combines TRBV21-1 with TRBJ2-1; the tabulated D call, TRBD1, remains unverified against the DNA. TRBV21-1 is a pseudogene segment. This CDR3 contains 13 residues. The CDR3 DNA reads TGTGCCAGCAGCACCACAATTAACGATGAGCAGTTCTTC. Its protein product is CASSTTINDEQFF.

The chain couples TRBV15 to TRBJ2-7, with 7 bases fitting TRBD1. V lost 0 bases, J lost 7 bases, and 12 bases stayed unmatched. CDR1 LNHNV and CDR2 YYDKDF come from the germline V gene (reference sequence). This CDR3 comprises 16 residues. CDR3 sequence: CATSRDLTGTFGEQYF. The DNA for the CDR3 is TGTGCCACCAGCAGAGATCTGACAGGGACGTTCGGGGAGCAGTACTTC.

Details on this clone: A read error is likely, as this CDR3 ends without the conserved phenylalanine or tryptophan. The DNA is left out, because the CDR3 cannot be placed on it with certainty; the CDR3 is given as TCRdb lists it. The chain couples TRBV4-2 to TRBJ2-3; no check of the table's D call, TRBD1, against the DNA was made. Germline-derived CDR1 and CDR2 are LGHNA and YNFKEQ. The CDR3 has 8 residues if both end residues are counted. This CDR3 reads CASSQGLL.

J is TRBJ2-7 and V is TRBV6-6; 7 bases match TRBD1. The CDR3 totals 16 residues. Per germline, CDR1 MNHNY and CDR2 SVGAGI (reference sequence). The V and J ends lost 4 bases and 4 bases, in that order; junction bases with no gene match: 13. CDR3 region: CASSFSRGQGQYEQYF. Here the CDR3 DNA reads TGTGCCAGCAGTTTTTCGAGGGGGCAAGGCCAATACGAGCAGTACTTC.